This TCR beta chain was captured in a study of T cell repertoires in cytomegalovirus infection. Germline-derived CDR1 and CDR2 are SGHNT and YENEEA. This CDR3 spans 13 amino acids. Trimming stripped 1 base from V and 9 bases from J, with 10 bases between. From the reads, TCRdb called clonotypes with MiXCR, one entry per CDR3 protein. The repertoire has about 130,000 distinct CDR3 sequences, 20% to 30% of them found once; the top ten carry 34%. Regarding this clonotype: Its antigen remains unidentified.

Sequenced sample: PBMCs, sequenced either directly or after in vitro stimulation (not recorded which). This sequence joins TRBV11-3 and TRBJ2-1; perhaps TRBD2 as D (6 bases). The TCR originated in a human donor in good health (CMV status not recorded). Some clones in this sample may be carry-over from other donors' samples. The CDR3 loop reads CASSLVLASEQFF. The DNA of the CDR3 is TGTGCCAGCAGCTTAGTCCTAGCGAGTGAGCAGTTCTTC.